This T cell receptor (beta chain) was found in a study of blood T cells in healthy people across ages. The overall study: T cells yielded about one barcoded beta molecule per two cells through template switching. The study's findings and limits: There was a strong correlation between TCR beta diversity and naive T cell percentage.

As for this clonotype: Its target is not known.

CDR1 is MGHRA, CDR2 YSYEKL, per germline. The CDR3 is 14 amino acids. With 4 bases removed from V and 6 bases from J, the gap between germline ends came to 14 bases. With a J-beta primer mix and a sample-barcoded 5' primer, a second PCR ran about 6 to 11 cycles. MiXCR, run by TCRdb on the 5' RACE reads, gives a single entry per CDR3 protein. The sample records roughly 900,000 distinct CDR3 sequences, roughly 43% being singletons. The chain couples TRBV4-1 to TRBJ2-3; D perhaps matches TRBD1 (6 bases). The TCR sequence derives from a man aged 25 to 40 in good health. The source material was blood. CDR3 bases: TGCGCCAGCAGCCGCGAGGGGGTTACGGATACGCAGTATTTT. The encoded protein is CASSREGVTDTQYF.